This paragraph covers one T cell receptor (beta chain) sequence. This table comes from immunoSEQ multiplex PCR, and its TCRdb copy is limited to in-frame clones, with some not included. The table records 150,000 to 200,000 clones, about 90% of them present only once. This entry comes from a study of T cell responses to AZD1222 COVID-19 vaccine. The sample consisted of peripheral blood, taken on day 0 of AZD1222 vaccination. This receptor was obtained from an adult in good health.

CDR3 sequence: CASSSTRRGPVTGNTIYF. The CDR3 DNA is TGTGCCAGCAGTTCTACCAGACGTGGGCCCGTAACCGGAAACACCATATATTTT. The chain couples TRBV27 to TRBJ1-3; D call uncertain. The CDR3 length is 18 residues. Germline-derived CDR1 and CDR2 are MNHEY and SMNVEV (reference sequence). V gave up 4 bases and J gave up 4 bases, with 23 bases separating them.